These 20 T cell receptor beta chains were sequenced from one sample in a study of Graves' ophthalmopathy and Graves' hyperthyroidism. The authors amplified TCR beta CDR3 regions, and they did so from RNA transcripts for repertoire sequencing. Scientists carried out first-round RT-PCR using HTBI primers and then a second-round multiplex PCR. TCRdb called the multiplex PCR reads again in MiXCR, with one record for every CDR3 protein. The sample holds roughly 400,000 distinct CDR3 sequences, approximately 17% seen once. Material: peripheral blood. The receptor set was obtained from an adult woman with stable Graves' hyperthyroidism.

This clonotype was seen repeatedly, ten times or more. The genes are TRBV7-3 and TRBJ2-2; TRBD2 agrees at 13 bases. The junction had 7 bases not matched to a gene; V was cut back by 4 bases and J by 8 bases. This CDR3 region has 16 residues. CDR1 and CDR2 from the germline V gene are SGHTA and FQGTGA. The CDR3 bases are TGTGCCAGCAGCTCAGGGACTAGCGGGACACCGGGGGAGCTGTTTTTT. Its protein product is CASSSGTSGTPGELFF.

The chain employs TRBV4-1 and TRBJ1-1; TRBD1 agrees at 7 bases. The germline CDR1 and CDR2 sequences are MGHRA and YSYEKL. V was clipped by 4 bases and J by 4 bases; unmatched bases: 15. This CDR3 has 17 residues. The CDR3 spells CASSLTLLQGEGTEAFF. DNA for the CDR3: TGCGCCAGCAGCCTCACCTTACTTCAGGGGGAGGGCACTGAAGCTTTCTTT.

CDR3 coding DNA: TGTGCCATCAGTCCAGACAGGGGAAGGGTCTACGAGCAGTACTTC. This codes for CAISPDRGRVYEQYF. The chain employs TRBV10-3 and TRBJ2-7, with 8 bases aligning to TRBD1. Trimming took 5 bases from V and 3 from J; bases not matched to a gene: 9. This CDR3 contains 15 residues. CDR1 is ENHRY, CDR2 SYGVKD, per germline.

The genes are TRBV30 and TRBJ2-7; D is unresolved. CDR1 and CDR2 (germline): GTSNPN, SVGIG (reference sequence). The CDR3 runs to 14 residues. Trimming took off 1 base at V and 3 bases at J, with 13 bases between the two ends. CDR3 DNA sequence: TGTGCCTGGAGTGACCCCGAATCCCGCTACGAGCAGTACTTC. Protein product: CAWSDPESRYEQYF.

This rearrangement joins TRBV7-8 to TRBJ2-7; D is tentatively TRBD1 or TRBD2 (6 bases each). This CDR3 is built from 17 residues. The germline CDR1 and CDR2 sequences are SGHVS and FQNEAQ. The V end was cut by 3 bases, the J end by 0 bases, with 18 bases between. The CDR3 DNA reads TGTGCCAGCAGCTTCCGGGGGCTAGTGGGGGTCTCCTACGAGCAGTACTTC. This translates into CASSFRGLVGVSYEQYF. The whole variable domain, remainder taken from reference TRBV7-8 and TRBJ2-7, is GAGVSQSPRYKVAKRGQDVALRCDPISGHVSLFWYQQALGQGPEFLTYFQNEAQLDKSGLPSDRFFAERPEGSVSTLKIQRTQQEDSAVYLCASSFRGLVGVSYEQYFGPGTRLTVT.

This clonotype was detected many times. The chain uses TRBV30 and TRBJ2-5, with 13 bases aligning to TRBD2. Per the germline V gene, CDR1 is GTSNPN and CDR2 is SVGIG (reference sequence). The CDR3 runs to 15 residues. V trimming: 2 bases; J trimming: 1 base; junction bases outside the gene matches: 1. CDR3 nucleotide sequence: TGTGCCTGGAGTCGGACTAGCGGGAGCCAAGAGACCCAGTACTTC. Translating gives CAWSRTSGSQETQYF.

Concerning this clonotype itself: The CDR3 end shows no conserved phenylalanine or tryptophan, and so a read error is likely. The limits of the CDR3 on the DNA are not certain, so only TCRdb's listed CDR3 is given. The J gene is TRBJ2-5, the V gene TRBV27; TRBD2 is the table's D call and was not checked against the DNA. A total of 15 residues make up the CDR3, ends included. The germline V gene has CDR1 MNHEY and CDR2 SMNVEV (reference sequence). CDR3 residues: CASSLLASGGMTQHS.

This clonotype occurred many times. The chain combines TRBV28 with TRBJ2-2; weak D call: TRBD1 (5 bases). This CDR3 is 17 amino acids long. From germline, CDR1 is MDHEN and CDR2 SYDVKM. V was cut by 2 bases and J by 3 bases, with 16 bases left in between. The DNA for the CDR3 is TGTGCCAGCAGTTTAAAAGCAGGGCGAGGACACACCGGGGAGCTGTTTTTT. It is translated as CASSLKAGRGHTGELFF. The full variable domain, its missing parts supplied by reference TRBV28 and TRBJ2-2, is DVKVTQSSRYLVKRTGEKVFLECVQDMDHENMFWYRQDPGLGLRLIYFSYDVKMKEKGDIPEGYSVSREKKERFSLILESASTNQTSMYLCASSLKAGRGHTGELFFGEGSRLTVL.

This clonotype was observed at least ten times. The gene calls are TRBV20-1 and TRBJ2-5; D could derive from TRBD1 or TRBD2 (5 bases each). Germline V gives CDR1 DFQATT, CDR2 SNEGSKA (reference sequence). The CDR3 extends over 13 amino acids. The V end was cut by 1 base, the J end by 1 base, with 7 bases between. CDR3 sequence (DNA): TGCAGTGCTAGAGGGGACGGCCAAGAGACCCAGTACTTC. Amino acid sequence: CSARGDGQETQYF.

The sample holds a few counts of this clonotype. The CDR3 DNA reads TGCAGCGTCCGGACTAGCGGGAGGCGCCCGGGGACCGGGGAGCTGTTTTTT. Residues: CSVRTSGRRPGTGELFF. The rearrangement uses TRBV29-1 and TRBJ2-2; 14 nucleotides match TRBD2. CDR1 is SQVTM and CDR2 is ANQGSEA in the germline V gene. This CDR3 is built from 17 residues. Germline trimming cut 6 bases from V and 5 bases from J; bases unmatched to any gene: 11.

This clonotype was detected many times. The chain recombines TRBV20-1 with TRBJ1-2; the match to TRBD1 covers 9 bases. The CDR3 length is 15 residues. In germline, CDR1 is DFQATT, CDR2 SNEGSKA (reference sequence). Germline trimming cut 6 bases from V and 4 bases from J; bases unmatched to any gene: 12. The CDR3 DNA follows: TGCAGTGCCCCACCAGACAGGGGGAGTCCCTATGGCTACACCTTC. It yields the protein CSAPPDRGSPYGYTF.

This chain connects TRBV28 to TRBJ2-1, with D perhaps TRBD1 (6 bases). Germline-derived CDR1 and CDR2 are MDHEN and SYDVKM. The ends were cut back, 6 bases at V and 9 bases at J, with 24 bases in the middle. The CDR3 runs 16 residues. The CDR3 coding sequence is TGTGCCAGCAGCCAACTTCCGGGACAAGGAGTAGGTGAGCAGTTCTTC. Translating gives CASSQLPGQGVGEQFF.

This clonotype appeared many times. V gene TRBV12-5 combines with J gene TRBJ2-5; the D call may be TRBD1 or TRBD2 (5 bases each). Trimming left V 3 bases short and J 5 bases short, with 10 bases between. Germline assignment: CDR1 LGHNT and CDR2 FRNRAP. CDR3 length: 13 amino acids. The CDR3 bases are TGTGCTAGTGGTTTTGGGGGTCTCGAGACCCAGTACTTC. Translating it yields CASGFGGLETQYF.

This clonotype was seen repeatedly, ten times or more. The CDR3 DNA reads as TGTGCCAGTAGTAGGTCCTCTAGCGGGAGGCCACAAGAGACCCAGTACTTC. Its protein product is CASSRSSSGRPQETQYF. The chain links TRBV19 to TRBJ2-5, with 11 bases that match TRBD2. This CDR3 has 17 amino acids. Germline CDR1 LNHDA, CDR2 SQIVND (reference sequence). The J segment lost 2 bases and the V segment lost 4 bases, leaving 9 bases of the junction unmatched.

This clonotype showed up many times. This rearrangement joins TRBV6-2 or TRBV6-3 to TRBJ2-7, with D possibly TRBD1 on 6 matching bases. The length of the CDR3 is 16 residues. The V end lost 6 bases, the J end lost 0 bases, and 18 bases lay between the germline ends. The germline V gene has CDR1 MNHEY and CDR2 SVGEGT. The DNA of the CDR3 is TGTGCCAGCAGCCGACCTAGGGACACGAACTCCTACGAGCAGTACTTC. Its protein is CASSRPRDTNSYEQYF.

The table lists this clonotype with a few counts. In this CDR3 the conserved last residue, phenylalanine or tryptophan, is missing, so a read error is likely. This chain joins TRBV7-2 and TRBJ2-5; a weak D match, TRBD1 (5 bases). The CDR3 extends over 15 amino acids. The ends were cut back, 1 base at V and 1 base at J, with 10 bases in the middle. Germline lookup yields CDR1 SGHTA and CDR2 FQGNSA. The CDR3 loop is CASSLVQGPQETQYL. The CDR3 bases are TGTGCCAGCAGCTTAGTGCAGGGCCCCCAAGAGACCCAGTACCTC.

This clonotype was found many times. The CDR3 coding sequence is TGTGCCAGCAGTTTAGATACGCAGTATTTT. Its translation: CASSLDTQYF. The chain couples TRBV12-3 or TRBV12-4 to TRBJ2-3, with unresolved D. The CDR3 spans 10 residues. V lost 1 base to trimming and J lost 7 bases, with 0 bases between them.

This clonotype came up many times. The chain combines TRBV9 with TRBJ1-1; 8 bases map to TRBD1. CDR1 is SGDLS and CDR2 is YYNGEE in the germline V gene. Trimming at V came to 2 bases and at J to 4 bases, leaving 7 bases not matched to a gene. CDR3 size: 15 residues. CDR3 sequence: CASSVSGGGFTEAFF. The CDR3 coding sequence is TGTGCCAGCAGCGTTTCAGGGGGCGGTTTCACTGAAGCTTTCTTT.

This clonotype was recorded at least ten times. The rearrangement links TRBV29-1 to TRBJ1-1; 8 nucleotides agree with TRBD1. CDR3 length equals 15 residues. Trimming removed 5 bases from V and 2 bases from J; junction bases left unmatched: 10. CDR1 is SQVTM and CDR2 is ANQGSEA in the germline V gene. This CDR3 is CSVRGQGGGNTEAFF. For the CDR3, the DNA is TGCAGCGTTCGTGGACAGGGAGGGGGCAACACTGAAGCTTTCTTT.

This clonotype was detected many times. CDR3 residues: CASRPRGIEVYEQYF. For the CDR3, the DNA is TGTGCCAGCAGACCTCGGGGCATCGAAGTTTACGAGCAGTACTTC. This chain uses TRBV6-1 with TRBJ2-7; either TRBD1 or TRBD2 may supply D (5 bases each). The CDR3 totals 15 residues. Germline V CDR1 and CDR2: MNHNS, SASEGT. Trimming cost V 6 bases and J 4 bases, with 19 bases left between them.